This T cell receptor (beta chain) originates from a study of T cells in Graves' hyperthyroidism and ophthalmopathy. The overall study: The blood sample was taken at first diagnosis, before treatment began. Study findings and constraints: The model identified upcoming ophthalmopathy a median about 7.1 months ahead of onset. Blood samples included most of the expanded thyroid clonotypes exceeding 0.001.

RNA transcripts served as the template for amplifying TCR beta CDR3 regions. HTBI primers drove first-round RT-PCR of the TCR CDR3. TCRdb fed the multiplex PCR reads into MiXCR, producing one record per CDR3 protein. There are around 720,000 distinct CDR3 sequences in the sample; under 45% occur only once, and more than 25% lies in the top ten. Exclusion of patients followed from uncontrolled infection, other autoimmune disease, pregnancy or lactation. This clonotype was observed at least ten times. What it binds is not known. Germline V CDR1 and CDR2: ENHRY, SYGVKD. V was pared by 10 bases and J by 2 bases, with 15 bases between. The CDR3 spans 13 residues.

This sequence was found in a woman between 35 and 50 years old with Graves' hyperthyroidism. The chain carries TRBV10-3 and TRBJ2-7; weak D call: TRBD2 (7 bases). The sample taken for sequencing was blood. CDR3 amino acids: CATMGRGTYEQYF. Here the CDR3 DNA reads TGTGCCACAATGGGGAGGGGGACCTACGAGCAGTACTTC.